This entry lists 22 T cell receptor beta chains sequenced from one sample in a study of blood T cell repertoires in COVID-19. This table comes from immunoSEQ multiplex PCR, and its TCRdb copy is limited to in-frame clones, with some not included. The sample yields roughly 400,000 clones, 75% to 90% seen once. What was sequenced was PBMCs or T cells enriched from blood (not recorded which). All receptors come from a man aged 30 to 45 who had recovered from COVID-19.

The genes are TRBV7-2 and TRBJ2-7; D is perhaps TRBD1 (5 bases). V was pared by 2 bases and J by 10 bases, with 15 bases between. The CDR3 runs 13 residues. Germline values: CDR1 SGHTA, CDR2 FQGNSA. The CDR3 loop is CASSLSLVTDQYF. CDR3 nucleotides: TGTGCCAGCAGCTTATCCCTAGTGACAGACCAGTACTTC.

The chain uses TRBV6-6 and TRBJ2-7; TRBD1 aligns across 9 bases. This CDR3 comprises 14 residues. CDR1 is MNHNY and CDR2 is SVGAGI in the germline V gene (reference sequence). J lost 10 bases, V lost 6 bases, and 13 bases had no gene match. The CDR3 nucleotides are TGTGCCAGCAGCAAGGGGACAGGGAGCATGGGCCAGTACTTC. Amino acid sequence: CASSKGTGSMGQYF.

The table lists this clone with a few counts. This CDR3 is CASSSPGQGLEAFF. The CDR3 DNA is TGTGCCAGCAGTTCTCCGGGACAGGGTTTGGAAGCTTTCTTT. The chain employs TRBV28 and TRBJ1-1, with 9 bases matching TRBD1. V gave up 4 bases and J gave up 8 bases; unmatched junction bases: 8. Per the germline V gene, CDR1 is MDHEN and CDR2 is SYDVKM. The length of the CDR3 is 14 residues.

The CDR3 sequence: CASSAGTGYGYTF. For the CDR3, the DNA is TGTGCCAGCAGTGCCGGGACAGGGTATGGCTACACCTTC. The rearrangement uses TRBV13 and TRBJ1-2; 9 bases map to TRBD1. The germline V gene encodes CDR1 PRHDT and CDR2 FYEKMQ (reference sequence). The CDR3 is 13 residues long. V trimming: 6 bases; J trimming: 5 bases; junction bases outside the gene matches: 4.

The chain carries TRBV15 and TRBJ1-2, with D perhaps matching TRBD1 (5 bases). From germline, CDR1 is LNHNV and CDR2 YYDKDF (reference sequence). Trimming cost V 5 bases and J 0 bases, with 19 bases left between them. There are 17 residues in the CDR3. The CDR3 DNA reads as TGTGCCACCAGCCCCGGGAGCGGGGGACCAGCTAACTATGGCTACACCTTC. It specifies CATSPGSGGPANYGYTF. Based on the CDR3 plus reference TRBV15 and TRBJ1-2, the full variable domain is DAMVIQNPRYQVTQFGKPVTLSCSQTLNHNVMYWYQQKSSQAPKLLFHYYDKDFNNEADTPDNFQSRRPNTSFCFLDIRSPGLGDTAMYLCATSPGSGGPANYGYTFGSGTRLTVV.

This chain links TRBV12-3 or TRBV12-4 with TRBJ1-1; D call uncertain. V was trimmed by 6 bases and J by 8 bases, leaving 13 bases between them. This CDR3 comprises 12 residues. The CDR3 region has the DNA TGTGCCAGCAGAGTGGGAGGAGTCGAAGCTTTCTTT. Protein product: CASRVGGVEAFF.

This rearrangement joins TRBV19 to TRBJ1-2, with D hard to call. This CDR3 is 15 amino acids long. The germline V gene has CDR1 LNHDA and CDR2 SQIVND (reference sequence). The V end lost 1 base, the J end lost 1 base, and 10 bases lay between the germline ends. CDR3 amino acids: CASSIGRQFNYGYTF. CDR3 nucleotide sequence: TGTGCCAGTAGTATAGGGCGGCAGTTTAACTATGGCTACACCTTC. Supplemented by reference TRBV19 and TRBJ1-2, the full variable domain reads DGGITQSPKYLFRKEGQNVTLSCEQNLNHDAMYWYRQDPGQGLRLIYYSQIVNDFQKGDIAEGYSVSREKKESFPLTVTSAQKNPTAFYLCASSIGRQFNYGYTFGSGTRLTVV.

The chain recombines TRBV5-4 with TRBJ1-6; TRBD1 might be the D (5 bases). V gave up 4 bases and J gave up 10 bases, with 12 bases separating them. This CDR3 region has 13 residues. CDR1 is SGHNT, CDR2 YYREEE, per germline (reference sequence). Here the CDR3 reads CASSRGKESPLHF. In nucleotides, the CDR3 is TGTGCCAGCAGCCGGGGGAAGGAATCACCCCTCCACTTT. Using reference TRBV5-4 and TRBJ1-6 for the parts outside the CDR3, the full variable domain is ETGVTQSPTHLIKTRGQQVTLRCSSQSGHNTVSWYQQALGQGPQFIFQYYREEENGRGNFPPRFSGLQFPNYSSELNVNALELDDSALYLCASSRGKESPLHFGNGTRLTVT.

A few counts support this clone. The rearrangement joins TRBV6-5 to TRBJ1-5; possible D gene TRBD1, 5 bases. The germline V gene encodes CDR1 MNHEY and CDR2 SVGAGI. The CDR3 contains 12 residues. Trimming shortened V by 7 bases and J by 8 bases, and 12 bases separated the two germline ends. The CDR3 sequence: CASTGEREPQHF. Here the CDR3 DNA reads TGTGCCAGCACGGGGGAACGAGAGCCCCAGCATTTT.

The V and J genes are TRBV5-4 and TRBJ2-7, with 7 bases identical to TRBD2. Trimming cost V 0 bases and J 3 bases; bases outside gene matches: 6. Germline V gene data show CDR1 as SGHNT and CDR2 as YYREEE (reference sequence). This CDR3 contains 15 residues. CDR3 residues: CASSLDVSGIYEQYF. CDR3 nucleotide sequence: TGTGCCAGCAGCTTGGATGTGAGCGGGATCTACGAGCAGTACTTC.

In its sample, this clone was seen a few times. V usage is TRBV27 and J usage is TRBJ1-2; D possibly corresponds to TRBD1 (5 bases). CDR1 and CDR2 (germline): MNHEY, SMNVEV (reference sequence). V was trimmed by 8 bases and J by 4 bases, leaving 14 bases between them. This CDR3 region has 13 residues. The CDR3 sequence: CASYGPGGYGYTF. CDR3 sequence (DNA): TGTGCCAGCTACGGTCCGGGGGGCTATGGCTACACCTTC.

The V gene is TRBV5-4, the J gene TRBJ2-2; TRBD2 agrees at 11 bases. In germline, CDR1 is SGHNT, CDR2 YYREEE (reference sequence). This CDR3 region has 15 residues. Unmatched junction bases numbered 4, after V lost 4 bases and J lost 5 bases. Here the CDR3 reads CASSTLAGETGELFF. In DNA form, the CDR3 reads TGTGCCAGCAGCACACTAGCGGGAGAAACCGGGGAGCTGTTTTTT.

This clone was found once. The V and J genes are TRBV25-1 and TRBJ1-6; TRBD1 is a possible D gene (6 bases). V gave up 4 bases and J gave up 10 bases, with 17 bases separating them. CDR1 and CDR2 from the germline V gene are MGHDK and SYGVNS. This CDR3 comprises 15 residues. CDR3 region: CASSANTGSSSPLHF. The CDR3 coding sequence is TGTGCCAGCAGTGCCAACACAGGGTCTAGCTCACCCCTCCACTTT.

The chain combines TRBV5-4 with TRBJ2-7, with D possibly matching TRBD2 (6 bases). CDR1 is SGHNT, CDR2 YYREEE, per germline (reference sequence). V gave up 1 base and J gave up 4 bases, with 12 bases separating them. The CDR3 has 14 residues. CDR3 DNA sequence: TGTGCCAGCAGCTTGCCCGGGGACTTATACGAGCAGTACTTC. Translation gives CASSLPGDLYEQYF.

This clone was detected once. This rearrangement joins TRBV28 to TRBJ1-6; tentative D call: TRBD1 (6 bases). Trimming cost V 6 bases and J 1 base, with 16 bases left between them. The CDR3 covers 17 residues. Germline assignment: CDR1 MDHEN and CDR2 SYDVKM. The CDR3 DNA reads as TGTGCCAGCAGCATTGGGACAAGGGTGTCCTATAATTCACCCCTCCACTTT. This gives the protein CASSIGTRVSYNSPLHF.

The chain links TRBV11-2 to TRBJ2-2; 9 nucleotides match TRBD1. The CDR3 contains 15 residues. Germline CDR1 is SGHAT and CDR2 is FQNNGV. The V and J ends lost 4 bases and 5 bases, in that order; junction bases with no gene match: 5. CDR3 sequence reads: CASSSTGGGTGELFF. The CDR3 region has the DNA TGTGCCAGCAGCTCTACAGGGGGCGGAACCGGGGAGCTGTTTTTT.

This clone appeared a few times. V is TRBV5-4 and J is TRBJ2-7, with a weak D call TRBD2 (6 bases). Trimming pared 4 bases from V and 4 bases from J, leaving 15 bases between. Per germline, CDR1 SGHNT and CDR2 YYREEE (reference sequence). The CDR3 spans 14 residues. The CDR3 region has the DNA TGTGCCAGCAGCCCGACCGGGGGTCAATACGAGCAGTACTTC. Encoded protein: CASSPTGGQYEQYF.

In nucleotides, the CDR3 is TGTGCCAGCAGCCCGCGGGGTCCAGATACGCAGTATTTT. This sequence encodes CASSPRGPDTQYF. The chain links TRBV7-9 to TRBJ2-3; possible D gene TRBD2, 6 bases. The V gene's germline CDR1 is SEHNR and CDR2 FQNEAQ (reference sequence). This CDR3 has 13 residues. Trimming removed 5 bases at V and 4 bases at J, with 10 bases between.

This sequence joins TRBV9 and TRBJ1-6; 7 bases are shared with TRBD1. Trimming removed 0 bases from V and 8 bases from J; junction bases left unmatched: 8. Germline loops: CDR1 SGDLS, CDR2 YYNGEE. There are 16 residues in the CDR3. This CDR3 reads CASSVGVGGDYSPLHF. The CDR3 nucleotides are TGTGCCAGCAGCGTAGGCGTAGGGGGCGATTATTCACCCCTCCACTTT.

This rearrangement joins TRBV30 to TRBJ1-2; 12 positions agree with TRBD1. Germline assignment: CDR1 GTSNPN and CDR2 SVGIG (reference sequence). The CDR3 covers 15 residues. V shed 5 bases and J 8 bases; nucleotides not matched to a gene: 12. The CDR3 bases are TGTGCCTGGGGGGGGACAGGGGGCTCCCTGGCCGGCTACACCTTC. It yields the protein CAWGGTGGSLAGYTF.

This chain joins TRBV28 and TRBJ2-1; 9 nucleotides match TRBD2. J was trimmed by 9 bases and V by 7 bases; bases with no gene match: 16. Germline CDR1 MDHEN, CDR2 SYDVKM. CDR3 size: 16 residues. CDR3 in DNA: TGTGCCAGCAATCCCCTCTCAGCGGGAGGACCTAGTGAGCAGTTCTTC. Amino acid sequence: CASNPLSAGGPSEQFF.

This clone appeared a few times. V gene TRBV5-1 combines with J gene TRBJ1-1; no clear D. Deletions cut 4 bases from V and 0 bases from J, with 13 bases between. Germline CDR1 and CDR2: SGHRS and YFSETQ. This CDR3 region has 15 residues. Here the CDR3 DNA reads TGCGCCAGCAGCGCCGGGGTCCTCATGAACACTGAAGCTTTCTTT. Protein product: CASSAGVLMNTEAFF.